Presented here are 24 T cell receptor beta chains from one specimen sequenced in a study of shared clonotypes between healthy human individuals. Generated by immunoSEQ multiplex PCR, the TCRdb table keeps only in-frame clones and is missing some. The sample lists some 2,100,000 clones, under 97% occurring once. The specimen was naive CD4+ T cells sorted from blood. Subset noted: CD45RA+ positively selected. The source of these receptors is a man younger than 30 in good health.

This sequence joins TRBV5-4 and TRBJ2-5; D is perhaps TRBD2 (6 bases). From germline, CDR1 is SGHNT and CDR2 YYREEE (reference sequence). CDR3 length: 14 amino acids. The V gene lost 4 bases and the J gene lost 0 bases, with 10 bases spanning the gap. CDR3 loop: CASSPRGNQETQYF. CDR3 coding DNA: TGTGCCAGCAGCCCACGGGGGAACCAAGAGACCCAGTACTTC.

CDR3 coding DNA: TGTGCCATCAGTGGGGGAGGGACAGGCCAGCAGTTCAATCAGCCCCAGCATTTT. Translated: CAISGGGTGQQFNQPQHF. This chain connects TRBV10-3 to TRBJ1-5; 8 bases align to TRBD1. With 4 bases clipped from V and 3 bases from J, the junction kept 14 bases outside the gene matches. In germline, CDR1 is ENHRY, CDR2 SYGVKD. The CDR3 runs 18 residues.

CDR3 residues: CASSLYRLGAGELFF. DNA for the CDR3: TGTGCCAGCAGCCTTTACCGACTAGGCGCCGGGGAGCTGTTTTTT. This sequence joins TRBV5-4 and TRBJ2-2; D may be TRBD2 (6 bases). In germline, CDR1 is SGHNT, CDR2 YYREEE (reference sequence). This CDR3 comprises 15 residues. Trimming removed 4 bases at V and 6 bases at J, with 16 bases between. The full variable domain, in which reference TRBV5-4 and TRBJ2-2 provide the parts outside the CDR3, is ETGVTQSPTHLIKTRGQQVTLRCSSQSGHNTVSWYQQALGQGPQFIFQYYREEENGRGNFPPRFSGLQFPNYSSELNVNALELDDSALYLCASSLYRLGAGELFFGEGSRLTVL.

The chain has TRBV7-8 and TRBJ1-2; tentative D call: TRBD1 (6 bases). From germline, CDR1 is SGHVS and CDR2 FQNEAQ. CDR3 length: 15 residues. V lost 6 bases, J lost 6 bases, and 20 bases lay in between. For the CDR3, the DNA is TGTGCCAGCAGTCCACGTACCGGGACACGGGATGGCTACACCTTC. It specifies CASSPRTGTRDGYTF. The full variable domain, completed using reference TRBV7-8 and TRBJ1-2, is GAGVSQSPRYKVAKRGQDVALRCDPISGHVSLFWYQQALGQGPEFLTYFQNEAQLDKSGLPSDRFFAERPEGSVSTLKIQRTQQEDSAVYLCASSPRTGTRDGYTFGSGTRLTVV.

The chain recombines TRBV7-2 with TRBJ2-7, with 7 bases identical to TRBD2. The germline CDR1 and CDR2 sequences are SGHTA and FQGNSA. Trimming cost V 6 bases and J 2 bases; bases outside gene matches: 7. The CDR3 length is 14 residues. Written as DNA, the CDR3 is TGTGCCAGCAGGTCGGCGGGGAGGGCCTACGAGCAGTACTTC. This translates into CASRSAGRAYEQYF. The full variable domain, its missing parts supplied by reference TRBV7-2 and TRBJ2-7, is GAGVSQSPSNKVTEKGKDVELRCDPISGHTALYWYRQSLGQGLEFLIYFQGNSAPDKSGLPSDRFSAERTGGSVSTLTIQRTQQEDSAVYLCASRSAGRAYEQYFGPGTRLTVT.

The CDR3 sequence is CASSLWTGDMNTEAFF. The CDR3 DNA is TGTGCCAGCAGTTTATGGACCGGGGACATGAACACTGAAGCTTTCTTT. V gene TRBV28 combines with J gene TRBJ1-1, with a weak D call TRBD1 (6 bases). V was shortened by 0 bases and J by 0 bases, with 11 bases between the two germline ends. The CDR3 length is 16 residues. CDR1 MDHEN and CDR2 SYDVKM come from the germline V gene.

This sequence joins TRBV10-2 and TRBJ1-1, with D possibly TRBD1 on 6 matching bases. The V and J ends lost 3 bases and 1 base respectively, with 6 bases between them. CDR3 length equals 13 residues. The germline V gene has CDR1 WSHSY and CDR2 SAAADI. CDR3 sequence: CASSEGGNTEAFF. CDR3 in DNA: TGCGCCAGCAGTGAAGGGGGGAACACTGAAGCTTTCTTT.

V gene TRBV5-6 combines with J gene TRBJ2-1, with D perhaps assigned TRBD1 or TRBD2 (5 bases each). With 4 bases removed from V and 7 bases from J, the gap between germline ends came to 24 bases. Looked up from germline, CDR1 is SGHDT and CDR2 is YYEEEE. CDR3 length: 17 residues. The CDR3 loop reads CASSPNSGGPFSNEQFF. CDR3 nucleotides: TGTGCCAGCAGCCCAAATAGTGGGGGTCCGTTTTCGAATGAGCAGTTCTTC.

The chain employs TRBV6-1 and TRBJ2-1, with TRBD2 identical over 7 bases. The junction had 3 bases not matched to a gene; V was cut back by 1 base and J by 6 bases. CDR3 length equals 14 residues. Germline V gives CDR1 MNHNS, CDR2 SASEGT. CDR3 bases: TGTGCCAGCAGTGAAGGCGGGAGTCCCAATGAGCAGTTCTTC. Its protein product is CASSEGGSPNEQFF.

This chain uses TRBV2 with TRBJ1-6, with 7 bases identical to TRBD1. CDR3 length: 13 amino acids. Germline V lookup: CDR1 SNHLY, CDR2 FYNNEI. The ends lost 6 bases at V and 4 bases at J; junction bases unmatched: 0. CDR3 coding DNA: TGTGCCAGCAGGGGACAGTATAATTCACCCCTCCACTTT. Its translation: CASRGQYNSPLHF.

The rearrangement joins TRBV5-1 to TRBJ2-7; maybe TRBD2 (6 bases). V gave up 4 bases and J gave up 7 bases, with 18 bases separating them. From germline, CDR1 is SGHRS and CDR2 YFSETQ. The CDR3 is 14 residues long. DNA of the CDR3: TGCGCCAGCAGCAGCGGGTCTAGGTCGGAGGAGCAGTACTTC. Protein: CASSSGSRSEEQYF.

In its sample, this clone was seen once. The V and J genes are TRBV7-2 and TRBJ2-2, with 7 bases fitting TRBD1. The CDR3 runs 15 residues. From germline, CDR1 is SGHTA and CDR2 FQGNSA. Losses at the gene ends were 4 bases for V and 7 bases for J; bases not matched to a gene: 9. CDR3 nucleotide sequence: TGTGCCAGCAGCTGGGGGACAGAGTCGGGCGGGGAGCTGTTTTTT. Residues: CASSWGTESGGELFF.

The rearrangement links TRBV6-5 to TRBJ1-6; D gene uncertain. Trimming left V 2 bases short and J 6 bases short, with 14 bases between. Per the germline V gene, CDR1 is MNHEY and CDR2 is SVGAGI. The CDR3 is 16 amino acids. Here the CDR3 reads CASSYPPALGNSPLHF. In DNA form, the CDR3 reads TGTGCCAGCAGTTACCCTCCAGCCCTTGGTAATTCACCCCTCCACTTT.

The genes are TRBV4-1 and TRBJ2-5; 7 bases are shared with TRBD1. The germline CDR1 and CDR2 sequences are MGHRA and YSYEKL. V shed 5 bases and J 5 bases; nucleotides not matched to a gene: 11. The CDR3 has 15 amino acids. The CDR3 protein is CASSATQGFGETQYF. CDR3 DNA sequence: TGCGCCAGCAGCGCGACACAGGGGTTCGGGGAGACCCAGTACTTC.

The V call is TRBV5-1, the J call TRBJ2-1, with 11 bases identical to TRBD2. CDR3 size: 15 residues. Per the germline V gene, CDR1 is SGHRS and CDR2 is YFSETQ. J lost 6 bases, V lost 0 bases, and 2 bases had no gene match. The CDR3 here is CASSLELAGANEQFF. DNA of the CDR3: TGCGCCAGCAGCTTGGAACTAGCGGGAGCCAATGAGCAGTTCTTC.

The CDR3 DNA follows: TGTGCCAGCTCACCAAGTCGGCAGGACTACGAGCAGTACTTC. Protein sequence: CASSPSRQDYEQYF. This chain links TRBV18 with TRBJ2-7; D not certain. V was cut by 2 bases and J by 3 bases, with 11 bases left in between. The CDR3 is 14 amino acids. Germline values: CDR1 KGHSH, CDR2 LQKENI.

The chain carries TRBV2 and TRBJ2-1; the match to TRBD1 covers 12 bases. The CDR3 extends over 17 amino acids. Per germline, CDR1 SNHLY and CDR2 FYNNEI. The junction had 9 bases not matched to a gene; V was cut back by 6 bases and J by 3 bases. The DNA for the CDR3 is TGTGCCAGCAGGGTGGGGACAGGGGGCGCTGTCTACAATGAGCAGTTCTTC. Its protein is CASRVGTGGAVYNEQFF.

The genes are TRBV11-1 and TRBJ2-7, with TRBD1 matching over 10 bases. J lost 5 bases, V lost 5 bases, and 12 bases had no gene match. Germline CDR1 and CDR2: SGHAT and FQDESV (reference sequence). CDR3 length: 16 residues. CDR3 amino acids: CASSNSDRDRGHEQYF. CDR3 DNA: TGTGCCAGCAGCAACTCAGACCGGGACAGGGGTCACGAGCAGTACTTC.

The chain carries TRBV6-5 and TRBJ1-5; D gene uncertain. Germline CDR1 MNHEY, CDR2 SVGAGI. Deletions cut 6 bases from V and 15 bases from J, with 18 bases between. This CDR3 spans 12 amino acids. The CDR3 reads CASSHGSGKWHF. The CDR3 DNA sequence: TGTGCCAGCAGCCACGGTTCGGGGAAGTGGCATTTT.

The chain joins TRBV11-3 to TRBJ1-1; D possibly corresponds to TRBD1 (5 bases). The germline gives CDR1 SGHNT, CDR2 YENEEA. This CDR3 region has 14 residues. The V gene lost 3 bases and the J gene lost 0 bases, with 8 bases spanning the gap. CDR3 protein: CASSFSGMNTEAFF. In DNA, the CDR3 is TGTGCCAGCAGCTTTTCAGGGATGAACACTGAAGCTTTCTTT.

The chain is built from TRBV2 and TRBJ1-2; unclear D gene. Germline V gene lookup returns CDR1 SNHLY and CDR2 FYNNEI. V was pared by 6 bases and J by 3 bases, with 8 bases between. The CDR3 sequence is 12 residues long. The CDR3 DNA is TGTGCCAGCAGGGTAGCGGACTATGGCTACACCTTC. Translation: CASRVADYGYTF.

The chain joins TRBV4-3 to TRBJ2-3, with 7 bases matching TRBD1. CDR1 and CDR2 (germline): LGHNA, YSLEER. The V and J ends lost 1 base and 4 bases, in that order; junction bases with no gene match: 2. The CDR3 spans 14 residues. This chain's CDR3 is CASSQGTGPDTQYF. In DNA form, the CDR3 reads TGCGCCAGCAGCCAAGGGACAGGCCCAGATACGCAGTATTTT.

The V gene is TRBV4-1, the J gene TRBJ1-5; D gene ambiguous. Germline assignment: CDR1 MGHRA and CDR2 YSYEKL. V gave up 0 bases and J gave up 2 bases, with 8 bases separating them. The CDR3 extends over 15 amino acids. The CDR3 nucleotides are TGCGCCAGCAGCCAAGATCCCAGCGGCAATCAGCCCCAGCATTTT. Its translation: CASSQDPSGNQPQHF.

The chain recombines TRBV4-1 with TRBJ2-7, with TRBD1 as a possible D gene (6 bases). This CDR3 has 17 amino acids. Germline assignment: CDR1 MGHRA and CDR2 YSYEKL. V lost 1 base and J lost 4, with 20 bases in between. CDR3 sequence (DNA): TGCGCCAGCAGCCAAGTCCCGTTACGGACAGATATTTACGAGCAGTACTTC. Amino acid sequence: CASSQVPLRTDIYEQYF.